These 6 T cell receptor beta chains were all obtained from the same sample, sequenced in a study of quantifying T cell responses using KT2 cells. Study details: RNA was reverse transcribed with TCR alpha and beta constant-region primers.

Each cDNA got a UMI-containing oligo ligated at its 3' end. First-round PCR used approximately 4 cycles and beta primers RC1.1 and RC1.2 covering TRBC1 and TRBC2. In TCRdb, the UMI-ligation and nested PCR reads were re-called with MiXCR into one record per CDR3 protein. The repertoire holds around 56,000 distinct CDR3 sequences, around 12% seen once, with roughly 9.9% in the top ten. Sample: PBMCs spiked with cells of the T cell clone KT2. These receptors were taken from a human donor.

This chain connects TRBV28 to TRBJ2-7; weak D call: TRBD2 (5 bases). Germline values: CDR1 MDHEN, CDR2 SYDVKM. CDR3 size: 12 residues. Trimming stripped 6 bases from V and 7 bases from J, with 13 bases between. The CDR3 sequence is CASRDSRREQYF. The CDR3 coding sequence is TGTGCCAGCAGGGACTCCCGGCGGGAGCAGTACTTC.

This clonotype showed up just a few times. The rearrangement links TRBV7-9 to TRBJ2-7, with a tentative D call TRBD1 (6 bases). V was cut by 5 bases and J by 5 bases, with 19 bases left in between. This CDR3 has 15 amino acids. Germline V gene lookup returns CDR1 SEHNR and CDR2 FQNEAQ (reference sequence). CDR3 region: CASSHRGGTGNEQYF. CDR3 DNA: TGTGCCAGCAGCCATAGAGGGGGAACGGGGAACGAGCAGTACTTC.

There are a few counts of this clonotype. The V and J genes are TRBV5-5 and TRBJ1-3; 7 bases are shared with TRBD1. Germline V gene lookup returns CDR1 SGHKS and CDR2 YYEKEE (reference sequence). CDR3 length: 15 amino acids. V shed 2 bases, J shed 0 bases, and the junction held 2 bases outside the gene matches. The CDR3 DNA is TGTGCCAGCAGCTTACAGGGGAGCTCTGGAAACACCATATATTTT. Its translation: CASSLQGSSGNTIYF.

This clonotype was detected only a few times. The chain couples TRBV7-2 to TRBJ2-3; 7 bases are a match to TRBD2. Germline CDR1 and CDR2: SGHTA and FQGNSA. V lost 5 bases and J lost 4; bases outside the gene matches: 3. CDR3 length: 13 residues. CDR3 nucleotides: TGTGCCAGCAGCCCGACTAGCCCAGATACGCAGTATTTT. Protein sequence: CASSPTSPDTQYF. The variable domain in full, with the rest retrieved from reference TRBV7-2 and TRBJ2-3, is GAGVSQSPSNKVTEKGKDVELRCDPISGHTALYWYRQSLGQGLEFLIYFQGNSAPDKSGLPSDRFSAERTGGSVSTLTIQRTQQEDSAVYLCASSPTSPDTQYFGPGTRLTVL.

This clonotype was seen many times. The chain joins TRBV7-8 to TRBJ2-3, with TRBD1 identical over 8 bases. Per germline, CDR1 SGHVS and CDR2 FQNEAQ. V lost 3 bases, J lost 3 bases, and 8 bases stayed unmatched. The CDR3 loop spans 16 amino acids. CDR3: CASSFRGRRGTDTQYF. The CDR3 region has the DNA TGTGCCAGCAGCTTCAGGGGGCGCCGGGGTACAGATACGCAGTATTTT.

CDR3 sequence: CASSFGAEAFF. The CDR3 nucleotides read TGTGCCAGCAGTTTTGGGGCTGAAGCTTTCTTT. V gene TRBV12-3 or TRBV12-4 combines with J gene TRBJ1-1; D is unresolved. CDR3 size: 11 residues. The ends were cut back, 3 bases at V and 6 bases at J, with 5 bases in the middle.